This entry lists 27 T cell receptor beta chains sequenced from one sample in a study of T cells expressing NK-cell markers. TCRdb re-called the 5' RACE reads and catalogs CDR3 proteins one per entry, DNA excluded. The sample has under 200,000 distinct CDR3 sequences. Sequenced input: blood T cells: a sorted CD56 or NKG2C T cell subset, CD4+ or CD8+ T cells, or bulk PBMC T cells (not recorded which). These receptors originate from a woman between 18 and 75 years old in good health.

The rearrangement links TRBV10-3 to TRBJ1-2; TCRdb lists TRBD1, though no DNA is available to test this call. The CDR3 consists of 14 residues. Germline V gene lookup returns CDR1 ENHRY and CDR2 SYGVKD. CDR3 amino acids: CAISESSGVYGYTF.

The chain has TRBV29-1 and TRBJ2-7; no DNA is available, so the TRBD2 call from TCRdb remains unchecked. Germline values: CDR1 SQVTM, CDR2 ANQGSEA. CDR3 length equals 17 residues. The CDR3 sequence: CSVAGLAGDSRAHEQYF.

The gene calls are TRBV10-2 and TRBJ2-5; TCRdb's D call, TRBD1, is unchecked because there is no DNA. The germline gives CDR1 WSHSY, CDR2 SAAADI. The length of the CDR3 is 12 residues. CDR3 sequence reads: CATETGGETQYF.

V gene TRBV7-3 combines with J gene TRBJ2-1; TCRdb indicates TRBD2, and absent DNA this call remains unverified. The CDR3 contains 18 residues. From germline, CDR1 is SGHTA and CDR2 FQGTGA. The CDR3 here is CASSLLGSSGGSFNEQFF.

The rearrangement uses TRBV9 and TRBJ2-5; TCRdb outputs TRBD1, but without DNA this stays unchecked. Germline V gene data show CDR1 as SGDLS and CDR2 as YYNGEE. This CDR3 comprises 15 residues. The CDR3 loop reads CASSVEGGLQETQYF.

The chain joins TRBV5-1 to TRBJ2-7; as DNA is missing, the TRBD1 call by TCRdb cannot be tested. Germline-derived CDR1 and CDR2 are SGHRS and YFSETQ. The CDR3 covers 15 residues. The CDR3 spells CASSFMTGQSYEQYF.

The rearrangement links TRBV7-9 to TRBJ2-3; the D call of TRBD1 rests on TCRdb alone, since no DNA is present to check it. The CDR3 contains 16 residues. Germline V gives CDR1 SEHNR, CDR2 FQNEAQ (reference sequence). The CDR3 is CASSTGTGSFTDTQYF.

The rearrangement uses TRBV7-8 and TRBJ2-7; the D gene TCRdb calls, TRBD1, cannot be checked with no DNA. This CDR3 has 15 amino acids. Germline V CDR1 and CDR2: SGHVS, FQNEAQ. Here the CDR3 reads CASSYRDRGGYEQYF.

This CDR3 is CASSRNLNTEAFF. The rearrangement links TRBV3-1 to TRBJ1-1. This CDR3 has 13 residues. From germline, CDR1 is LGHDT and CDR2 YNNKEL (reference sequence). Together with reference TRBV3-1 and TRBJ1-1, the CDR3 gives the full variable domain: DTAVSQTPKYLVTQMGNDKSIKCEQNLGHDTMYWYKQDSKKFLKIMFSYNNKELIINETVPNRFSPKSPDKAHLNLHINSLELGDSAVYFCASSRNLNTEAFFGQGTRLTVV.

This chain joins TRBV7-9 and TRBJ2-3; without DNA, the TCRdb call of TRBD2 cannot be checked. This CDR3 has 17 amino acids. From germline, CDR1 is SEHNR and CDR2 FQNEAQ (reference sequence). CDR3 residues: CASSLPGLADSTDTQYF.

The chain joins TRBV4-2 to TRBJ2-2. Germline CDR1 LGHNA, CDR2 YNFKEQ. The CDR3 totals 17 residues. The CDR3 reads CASSPEGSFANTGELFF.

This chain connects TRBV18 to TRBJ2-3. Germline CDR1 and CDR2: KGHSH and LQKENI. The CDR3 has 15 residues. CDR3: CASSPRDPSTDTQYF.

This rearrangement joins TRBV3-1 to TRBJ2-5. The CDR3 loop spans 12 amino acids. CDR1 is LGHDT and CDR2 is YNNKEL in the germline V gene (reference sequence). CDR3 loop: CASTLVGETQYF.

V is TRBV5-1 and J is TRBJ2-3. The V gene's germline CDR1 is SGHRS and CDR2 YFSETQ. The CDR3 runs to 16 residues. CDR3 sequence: CASSLGSGGYTDTQYF. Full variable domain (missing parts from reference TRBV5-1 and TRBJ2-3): KAGVTQTPRYLIKTRGQQVTLSCSPISGHRSVSWYQQTPGQGLQFLFEYFSETQRNKGNFPGRFSGRQFSNSRSEMNVSTLELGDSALYLCASSLGSGGYTDTQYFGPGTRLTVL.

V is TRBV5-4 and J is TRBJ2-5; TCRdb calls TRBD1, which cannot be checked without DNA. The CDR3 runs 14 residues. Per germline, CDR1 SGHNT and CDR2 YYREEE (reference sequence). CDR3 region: CASSSLGVGETQYF.

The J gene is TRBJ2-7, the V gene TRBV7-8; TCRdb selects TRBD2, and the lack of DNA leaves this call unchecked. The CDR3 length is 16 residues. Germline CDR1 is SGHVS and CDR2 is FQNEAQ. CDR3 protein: CASSLWGTSGSYEQYF. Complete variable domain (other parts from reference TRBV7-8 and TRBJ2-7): GAGVSQSPRYKVAKRGQDVALRCDPISGHVSLFWYQQALGQGPEFLTYFQNEAQLDKSGLPSDRFFAERPEGSVSTLKIQRTQQEDSAVYLCASSLWGTSGSYEQYFGPGTRLTVT.

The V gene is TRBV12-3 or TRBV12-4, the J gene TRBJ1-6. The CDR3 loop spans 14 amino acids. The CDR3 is CASLDSSYNSPLHF.

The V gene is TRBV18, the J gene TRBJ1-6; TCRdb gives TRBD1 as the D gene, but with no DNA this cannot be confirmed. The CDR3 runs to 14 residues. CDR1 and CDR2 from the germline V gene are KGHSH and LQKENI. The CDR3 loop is CASSPTGLNSPLHF.

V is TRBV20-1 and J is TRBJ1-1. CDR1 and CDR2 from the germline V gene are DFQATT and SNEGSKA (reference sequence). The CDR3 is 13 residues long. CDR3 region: CSARRQEITEAFF.

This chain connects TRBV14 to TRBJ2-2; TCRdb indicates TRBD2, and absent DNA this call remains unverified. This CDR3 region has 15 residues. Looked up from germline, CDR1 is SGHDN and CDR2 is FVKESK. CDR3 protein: CASSQLLADTGELFF.

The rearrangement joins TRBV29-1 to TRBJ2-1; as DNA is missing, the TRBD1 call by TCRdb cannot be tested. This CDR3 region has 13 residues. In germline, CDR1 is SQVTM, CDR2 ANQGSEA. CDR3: CSVLNGAINEQFF.

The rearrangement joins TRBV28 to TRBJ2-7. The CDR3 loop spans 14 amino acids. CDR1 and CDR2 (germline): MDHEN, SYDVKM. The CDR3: CASSSPGRSYEQYF.

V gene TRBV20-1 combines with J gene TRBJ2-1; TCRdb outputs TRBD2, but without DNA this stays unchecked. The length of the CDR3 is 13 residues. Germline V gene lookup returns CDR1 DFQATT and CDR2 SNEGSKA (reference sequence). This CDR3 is CSALPVVSEEQFF.

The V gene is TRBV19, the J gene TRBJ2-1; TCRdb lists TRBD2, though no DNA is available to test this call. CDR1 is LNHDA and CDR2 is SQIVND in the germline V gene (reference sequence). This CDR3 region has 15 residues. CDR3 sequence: CASSTRVTSGNEQFF.

The CDR3 here is CASSEFLGQTSGTGELFF. The chain is built from TRBV25-1 and TRBJ2-2; the TCRdb call, TRBD2, lacks DNA for checking. Germline values: CDR1 MGHDK, CDR2 SYGVNS. CDR3 length: 18 amino acids.

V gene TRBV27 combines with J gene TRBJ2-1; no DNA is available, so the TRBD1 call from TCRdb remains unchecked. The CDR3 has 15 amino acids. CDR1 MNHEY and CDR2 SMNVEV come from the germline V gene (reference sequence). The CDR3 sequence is CASSSIQGSYNEQFF.

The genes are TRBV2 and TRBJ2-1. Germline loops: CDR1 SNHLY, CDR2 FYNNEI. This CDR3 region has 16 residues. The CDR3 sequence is CASSQTSGSPYNEQFF.